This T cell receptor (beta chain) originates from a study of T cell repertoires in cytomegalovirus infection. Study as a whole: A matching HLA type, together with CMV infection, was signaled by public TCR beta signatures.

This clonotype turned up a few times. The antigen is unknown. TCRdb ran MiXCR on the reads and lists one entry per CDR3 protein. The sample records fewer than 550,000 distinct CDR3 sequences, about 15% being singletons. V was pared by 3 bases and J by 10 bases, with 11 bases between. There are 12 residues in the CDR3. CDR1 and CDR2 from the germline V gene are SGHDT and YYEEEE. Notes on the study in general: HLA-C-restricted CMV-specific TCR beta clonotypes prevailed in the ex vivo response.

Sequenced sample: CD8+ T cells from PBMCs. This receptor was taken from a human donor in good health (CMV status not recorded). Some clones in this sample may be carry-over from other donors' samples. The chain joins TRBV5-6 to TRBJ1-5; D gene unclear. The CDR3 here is CASSSLGGPQHF. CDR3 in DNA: TGTGCCAGCAGCTCCCTAGGTGGACCCCAGCATTTT.